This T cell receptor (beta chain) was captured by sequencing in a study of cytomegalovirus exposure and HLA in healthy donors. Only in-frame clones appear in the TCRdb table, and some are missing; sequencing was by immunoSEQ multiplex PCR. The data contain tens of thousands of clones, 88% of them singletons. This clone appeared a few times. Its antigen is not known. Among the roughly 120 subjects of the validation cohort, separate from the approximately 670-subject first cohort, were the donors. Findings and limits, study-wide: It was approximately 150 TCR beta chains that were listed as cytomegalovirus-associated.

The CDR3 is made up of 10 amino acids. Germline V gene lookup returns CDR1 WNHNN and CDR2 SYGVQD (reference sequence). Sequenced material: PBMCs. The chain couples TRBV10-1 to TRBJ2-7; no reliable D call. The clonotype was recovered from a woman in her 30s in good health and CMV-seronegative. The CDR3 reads CGSVVYEQYF. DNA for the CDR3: TGCGGGTCGGTAGTCTACGAGCAGTACTTC.